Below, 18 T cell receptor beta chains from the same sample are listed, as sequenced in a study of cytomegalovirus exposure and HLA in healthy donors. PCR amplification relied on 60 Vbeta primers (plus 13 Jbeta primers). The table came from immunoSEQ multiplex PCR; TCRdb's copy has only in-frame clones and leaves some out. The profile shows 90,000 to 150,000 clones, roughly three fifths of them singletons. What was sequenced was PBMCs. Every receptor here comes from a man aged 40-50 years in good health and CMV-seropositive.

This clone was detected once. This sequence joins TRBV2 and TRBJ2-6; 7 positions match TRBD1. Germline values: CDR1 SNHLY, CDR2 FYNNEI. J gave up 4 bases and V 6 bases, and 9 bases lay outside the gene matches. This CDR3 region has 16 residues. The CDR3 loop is CASSFTGARGANVLTF. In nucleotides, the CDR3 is TGTGCCAGCAGCTTTACAGGGGCTAGGGGGGCCAACGTCCTGACTTTC.

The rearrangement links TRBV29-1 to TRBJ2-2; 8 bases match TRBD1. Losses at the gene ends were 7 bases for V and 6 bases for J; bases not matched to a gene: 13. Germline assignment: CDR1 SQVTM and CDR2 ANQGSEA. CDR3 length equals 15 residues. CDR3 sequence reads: CSGRGSRDRPGELFF. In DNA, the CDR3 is TGCAGCGGCCGAGGGTCCCGGGACAGGCCCGGGGAGCTGTTTTTT.

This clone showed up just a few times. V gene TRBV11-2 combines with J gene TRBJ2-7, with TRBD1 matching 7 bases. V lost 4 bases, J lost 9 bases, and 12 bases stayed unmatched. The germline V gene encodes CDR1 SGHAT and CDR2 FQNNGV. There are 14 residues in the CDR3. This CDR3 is CASSSGTDIRGQYF. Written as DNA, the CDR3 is TGTGCCAGCAGCTCCGGGACAGACATACGAGGGCAGTACTTC.

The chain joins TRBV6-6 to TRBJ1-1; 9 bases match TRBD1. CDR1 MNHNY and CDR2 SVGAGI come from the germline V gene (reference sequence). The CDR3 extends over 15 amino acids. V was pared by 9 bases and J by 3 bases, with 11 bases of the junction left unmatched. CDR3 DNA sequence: TGTGCCAGTCAGCCGGGACAGGGCGTTCACACTGAAGCTTTCTTT. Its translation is CASQPGQGVHTEAFF.

The CDR3 coding sequence is TGTGCCAGTAGTATACTAGCGGGAGGGCCAGATACGCAGTATTTT. This codes for CASSILAGGPDTQYF. The rearrangement joins TRBV19 to TRBJ2-3; 12 bases fit TRBD2. The germline gives CDR1 LNHDA, CDR2 SQIVND (reference sequence). The CDR3 spans 15 residues. After removal of 2 bases from V and 4 bases from J, the junction contained 1 base not matched to a gene.

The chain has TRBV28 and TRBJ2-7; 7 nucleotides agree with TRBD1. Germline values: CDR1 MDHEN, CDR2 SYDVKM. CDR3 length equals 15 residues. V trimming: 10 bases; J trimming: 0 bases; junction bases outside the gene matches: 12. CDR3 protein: CATDTRNRGSYEQYF. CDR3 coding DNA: TGTGCCACCGATACCCGGAACAGGGGCTCCTACGAGCAGTACTTC.

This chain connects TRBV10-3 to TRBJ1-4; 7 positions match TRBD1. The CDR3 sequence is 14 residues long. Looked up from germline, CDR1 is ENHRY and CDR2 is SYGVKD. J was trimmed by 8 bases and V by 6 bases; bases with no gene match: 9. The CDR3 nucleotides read TGTGCCATCAGGGAGGGGGCAGAGGACGAAAAACTGTTTTTT. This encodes CAIREGAEDEKLFF.

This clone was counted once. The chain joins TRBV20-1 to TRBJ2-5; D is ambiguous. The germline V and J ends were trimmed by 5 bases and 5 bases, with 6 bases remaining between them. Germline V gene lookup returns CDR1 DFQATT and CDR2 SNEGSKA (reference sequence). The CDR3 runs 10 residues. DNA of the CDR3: TGCAGTGCTCAACGGGAGACCCAGTACTTC. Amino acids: CSAQRETQYF.

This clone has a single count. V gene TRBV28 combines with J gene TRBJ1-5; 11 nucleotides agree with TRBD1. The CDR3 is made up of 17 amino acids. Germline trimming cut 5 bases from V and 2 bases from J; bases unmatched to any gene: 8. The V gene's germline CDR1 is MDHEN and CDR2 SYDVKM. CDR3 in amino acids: CASSAPGQGVGNQPQHF. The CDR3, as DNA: TGTGCCAGCAGTGCCCCGGGACAGGGGGTCGGCAATCAGCCCCAGCATTTT.

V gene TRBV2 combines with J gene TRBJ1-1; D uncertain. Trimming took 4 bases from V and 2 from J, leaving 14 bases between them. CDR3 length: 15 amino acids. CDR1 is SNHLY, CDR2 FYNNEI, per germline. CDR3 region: CASSARRVGNTEAFF. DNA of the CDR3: TGTGCCAGCAGTGCTCGGAGGGTGGGAAACACTGAAGCTTTCTTT.

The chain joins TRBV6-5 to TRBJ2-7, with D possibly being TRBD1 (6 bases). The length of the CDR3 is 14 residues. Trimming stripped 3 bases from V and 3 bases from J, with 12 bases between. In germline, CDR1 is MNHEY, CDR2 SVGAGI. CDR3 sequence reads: CASSYGSGDYEQYF. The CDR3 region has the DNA TGTGCCAGCAGTTATGGATCAGGGGACTACGAGCAGTACTTC.

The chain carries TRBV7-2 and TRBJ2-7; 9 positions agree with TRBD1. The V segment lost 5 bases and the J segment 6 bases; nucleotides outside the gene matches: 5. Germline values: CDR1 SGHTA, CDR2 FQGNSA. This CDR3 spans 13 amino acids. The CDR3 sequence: CASSPGQGFEQYF. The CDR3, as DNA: TGTGCCAGCAGCCCGGGACAGGGCTTCGAGCAGTACTTC.

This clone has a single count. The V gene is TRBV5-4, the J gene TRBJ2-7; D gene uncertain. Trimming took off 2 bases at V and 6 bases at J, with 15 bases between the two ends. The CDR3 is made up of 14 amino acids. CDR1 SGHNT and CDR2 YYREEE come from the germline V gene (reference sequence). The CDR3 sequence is CASSLNLVSGEQYF. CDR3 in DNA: TGTGCCAGCAGCTTAAATCTAGTCTCTGGCGAGCAGTACTTC.

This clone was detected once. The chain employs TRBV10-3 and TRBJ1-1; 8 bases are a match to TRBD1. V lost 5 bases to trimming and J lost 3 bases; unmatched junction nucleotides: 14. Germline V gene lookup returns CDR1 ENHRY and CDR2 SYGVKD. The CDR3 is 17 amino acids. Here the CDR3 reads CAISSTGGGSIHTEAFF. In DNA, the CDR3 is TGTGCCATCAGTTCTACAGGGGGAGGTTCCATCCACACTGAAGCTTTCTTT.

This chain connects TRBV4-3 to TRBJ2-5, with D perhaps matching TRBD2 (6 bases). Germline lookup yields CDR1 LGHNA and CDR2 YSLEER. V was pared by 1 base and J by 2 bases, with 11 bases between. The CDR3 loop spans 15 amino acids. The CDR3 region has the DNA TGCGCCAGCAGCCAAGTAAGACTAGGGCAAGAGACCCAGTACTTC. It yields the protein CASSQVRLGQETQYF.

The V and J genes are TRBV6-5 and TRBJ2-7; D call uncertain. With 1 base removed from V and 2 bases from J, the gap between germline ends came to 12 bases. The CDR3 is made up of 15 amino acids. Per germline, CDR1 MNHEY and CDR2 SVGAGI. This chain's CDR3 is CASSYYSVSPYEQYF. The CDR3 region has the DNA TGTGCCAGCAGTTACTACAGTGTTTCGCCCTACGAGCAGTACTTC.

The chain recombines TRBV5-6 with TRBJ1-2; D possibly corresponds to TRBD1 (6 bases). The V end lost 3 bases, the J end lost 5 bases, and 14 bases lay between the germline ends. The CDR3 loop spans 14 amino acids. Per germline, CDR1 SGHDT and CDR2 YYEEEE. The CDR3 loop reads CASSYGTWTYGYTF. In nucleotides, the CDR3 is TGTGCCAGCAGCTACGGGACATGGACATATGGCTACACCTTC.

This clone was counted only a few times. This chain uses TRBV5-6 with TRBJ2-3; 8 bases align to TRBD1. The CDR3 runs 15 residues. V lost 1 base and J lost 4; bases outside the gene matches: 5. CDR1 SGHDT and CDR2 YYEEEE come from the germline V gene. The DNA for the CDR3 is TGTGCCAGCAGCTTGAGGGCAGGGGGCCCAGATACGCAGTATTTT. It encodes CASSLRAGGPDTQYF.